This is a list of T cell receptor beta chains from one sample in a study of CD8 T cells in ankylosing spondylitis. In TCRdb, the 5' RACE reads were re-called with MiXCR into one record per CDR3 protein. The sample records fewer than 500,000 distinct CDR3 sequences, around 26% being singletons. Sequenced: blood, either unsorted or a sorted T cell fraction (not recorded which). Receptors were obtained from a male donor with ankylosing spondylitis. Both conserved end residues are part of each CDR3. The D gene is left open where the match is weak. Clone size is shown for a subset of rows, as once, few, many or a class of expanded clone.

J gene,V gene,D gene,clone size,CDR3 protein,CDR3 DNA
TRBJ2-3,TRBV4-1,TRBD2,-,CASSPGLAGGKTQYF,TGCGCCAGCAGTCCCGGACTAGCGGGAGGAAAGACGCAGTATTTT
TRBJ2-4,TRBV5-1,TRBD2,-,CASSPKLAGGIAKNIQYF,TGCGCCAGCAGCCCCAAACTAGCGGGAGGTATAGCCAAAAACATTCAGTACTTC
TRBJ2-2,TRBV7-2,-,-,CASSFGRGPNTGELFF,TGTGCCAGCAGCTTTGGGAGGGGGCCGAACACCGGGGAGCTGTTTTTT
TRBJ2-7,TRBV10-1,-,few,CASSESSMASRYEQYF,TGCGCCAGCAGTGAGTCGAGTATGGCTTCCCGCTACGAGCAGTACTTC
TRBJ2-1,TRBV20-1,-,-,CSARAPRSNEQFF,TGCAGTGCTAGGGCCCCGAGATCGAATGAGCAGTTCTTC
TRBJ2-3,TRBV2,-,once,CASTLSNADTQYF,TGTGCCAGCACTCTATCGAACGCAGATACGCAGTATTTT
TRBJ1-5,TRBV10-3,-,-,CAISQSADQPQHF,TGTGCCATCAGCCAAAGTGCAGATCAGCCCCAGCATTTT
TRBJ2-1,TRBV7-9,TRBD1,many,CASSYNRGSYNEQFF,TGTGCCAGCAGCTATAACAGGGGTTCCTACAATGAGCAGTTCTTC
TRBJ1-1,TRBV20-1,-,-,CSATRRAGTTEAFF,TGCAGTGCTACCAGGAGGGCGGGAACCACTGAAGCTTTCTTT
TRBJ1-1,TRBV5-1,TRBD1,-,CASSLRTGDTEAFF,TGCGCCAGCAGCTTAAGGACAGGGGACACTGAAGCTTTCTTT
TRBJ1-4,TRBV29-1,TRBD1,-,CSVKGTGVEKLFF,TGCAGCGTGAAGGGGACAGGGGTTGAAAAACTGTTTTTT
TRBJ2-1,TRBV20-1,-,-,CSAEGYMEQFF,TGCAGTGCAGAGGGGTATATGGAGCAGTTCTTC
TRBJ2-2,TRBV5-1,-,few,CASSRDIGELFF,TGCGCCAGCAGTCGGGACATCGGGGAGCTGTTTTTT
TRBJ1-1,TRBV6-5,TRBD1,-,CASSFTLQGHEAFF,TGTGCCAGCAGTTTCACTCTACAGGGGCATGAAGCTTTCTTT
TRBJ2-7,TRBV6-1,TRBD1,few,CATPGQGAYEQYF,TGTGCCACCCCGGGACAGGGAGCCTACGAGCAGTACTTC
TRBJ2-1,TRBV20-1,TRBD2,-,CSAKRSSGSLWEQFF,TGCAGTGCTAAAAGGTCTAGCGGGAGTTTGTGGGAGCAGTTCTTC
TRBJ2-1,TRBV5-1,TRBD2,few,CASSLVGLAEYNEQFF,TGCGCCAGCAGCTTGGTTGGACTAGCGGAGTACAATGAGCAGTTCTTC
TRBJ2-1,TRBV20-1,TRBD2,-,CSARKLAGASEQFF,TGCAGTGCTAGAAAACTAGCGGGAGCTAGTGAGCAGTTCTTC
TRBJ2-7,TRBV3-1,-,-,CASSQGNGNEQYF,TGTGCCAGCAGCCAAGGAAACGGGAACGAGCAGTACTTC
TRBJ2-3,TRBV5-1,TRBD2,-,CASSPGLAGEGTQYF,TGCGCCAGCAGCCCGGGACTAGCGGGAGAAGGTACGCAGTATTTT
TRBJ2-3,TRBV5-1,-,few,CASSLWQGSTDTQYF,TGCGCCAGCAGCTTGTGGCAGGGGAGCACAGATACGCAGTATTTT
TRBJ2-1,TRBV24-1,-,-,CATSDGWSYNEQFF,TGTGCCACCAGTGATGGGTGGAGTTACAATGAGCAGTTCTTC
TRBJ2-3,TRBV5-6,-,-,CASTRWGTDTQYF,TGTGCCAGCACCCGGTGGGGGACAGATACGCAGTATTTT
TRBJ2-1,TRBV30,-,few,CAWTQNNEQFF,TGTGCCTGGACTCAGAACAATGAGCAGTTCTTC
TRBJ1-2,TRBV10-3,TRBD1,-,CAISVRDSGSYGYTF,TGTGCCATCAGTGTCCGGGACAGTGGCAGCTATGGCTACACCTTC
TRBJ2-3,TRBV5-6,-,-,CASSWGRPDVTDTQYF,TGTGCCAGCAGCTGGGGACGGCCGGATGTCACAGATACGCAGTATTTT